A selection of T cell receptor beta chains follows, all from one sample in a study of T-cell reconstitution after alpha-beta-depleted transplantation in children. MiXCR, run by TCRdb on the PCR reads, gives a single entry per CDR3 protein. The data show fewer than 550,000 distinct CDR3 sequences, about 10% seen once. Sample: PBMCs, taken before TCRalphabeta/CD19-depleted stem cell transplant. These receptors were collected from a child younger than 10 with inherited bone marrow failure, due to receive a stem cell transplant. The CDR3 runs from the conserved cysteine through the conserved F or W. A D gene is named only where the DNA matches it firmly. The size of a clone is reported for some rows only, either as once, few or many, or as a class for expanded clones.

d_gene,v_gene,j_gene,abundance,CDR3nt,CDR3aa
NA,TRBV20-1,TRBJ2-3,many,TGCAGTGCTATGACAGGCACAGATACGCAGTATTTT,CSAMTGTDTQYF
NA,TRBV15,TRBJ1-2,many,TGTGCCACCAGCAGAGAATCGGGGCATGGCTACACCTTC,CATSRESGHGYTF
TRBD1,TRBV15,TRBJ1-4,many,TGTGCCACCAGCAGAGAGGACAGGGGCGCGGAAAAACTGTTTTTT,CATSREDRGAEKLFF
NA,TRBV7-2,TRBJ2-1,NA,TGTGCCGTAAACCGGGGCCAGAGCTCCTACAATGAGCAGTTCTTC,CAVNRGQSSYNEQFF
NA,TRBV20-1,TRBJ1-2,NA,TGCAGGGCCGGGGGCTCCCTCTATGGCTACACCTTC,CRAGGSLYGYTF
TRBD1,TRBV24-1,TRBJ2-5,many,TGTGCCACCAGTGATTTGGGGACAGGGGAAGAGACCCAGTACTTC,CATSDLGTGEETQYF
TRBD2,TRBV27,TRBJ2-5,many,TGTGCCAGCAGCCCCCGACTAGCGGGAGATCAAGAGACCCAGTACTTC,CASSPRLAGDQETQYF
TRBD1,TRBV7-2,TRBJ1-1,many,TGTGCCAGCAGCTTAGCGACAGGGAGTGAAGCTTTCTTT,CASSLATGSEAFF
TRBD2,TRBV5-5,TRBJ2-1,NA,TGTGCCAGCAGCTTGGGACTAGCGGGAGATAGGTTCTTC,CASSLGLAGDRFF
NA,TRBV5-1,TRBJ2-7,many,TGCGCCAGCAGCTTGACAGAATCCGCCTACGAGCAGTACTTC,CASSLTESAYEQYF
NA,TRBV7-8,TRBJ1-2,many,TGTGCCAGCAGCTTAGCGGAGGGATTCGATGGCTACACCTTC,CASSLAEGFDGYTF
NA,TRBV15,TRBJ2-2,many,TGTGCCACCAGCCCGCGGGTGGCGAACACCGGGGAGCTGTTTTTT,CATSPRVANTGELFF
NA,TRBV6-5,TRBJ1-2,many,TGTGCCAGCAGTTACTCGGAAGGGAGTGCTAACTATGGCTACACCTTC,CASSYSEGSANYGYTF
NA,TRBV4-3,TRBJ2-3,many,TGCGCCAGCAGCCAAGATCCCCGGACGAACACAGATACGCAGTATTTT,CASSQDPRTNTDTQYF
TRBD1,TRBV20-1,TRBJ2-1,NA,TGCAGTGCTAGAGATGAGACAGGGGGCCGATACAATGAGCAGTTCTTC,CSARDETGGRYNEQFF
NA,TRBV20-1,TRBJ2-3,NA,TGCAGTGCTTTTCAGGCCAGCACAGATACGCAGTATTTT,CSAFQASTDTQYF
TRBD2,TRBV18,TRBJ2-7,NA,TGTGCCAGCTCTAAAGGGACTAGCGAACCGGGTGGATTCTACGAGCAGTACTTC,CASSKGTSEPGGFYEQYF
NA,TRBV7-9,TRBJ2-7,many,TGTGCCAGCAGCTTCGAATATGGGGGGAGCTACGAGCAGTACTTC,CASSFEYGGSYEQYF
NA,TRBV28,TRBJ2-3,many,TGTGCCAGCAGTTTATCGGACAACACAGATACGCAGTATTTT,CASSLSDNTDTQYF
NA,TRBV20-1,TRBJ1-6,few,TGCAGTGCTAGAAGGGGGACCCTCCTTTCTAATTCACCCCTCCACTTT,CSARRGTLLSNSPLHF
TRBD2,TRBV27,TRBJ2-7,few,TGTGCCAGCAGTTCCTCAGCGGGAGTCTTCTCCTACGAGCAGTACTTC,CASSSSAGVFSYEQYF
TRBD2,TRBV4-1,TRBJ2-7,NA,TGCGCCAGCAGCCCAGCAGTAGCGGGGTACTACGAGCAGTACTTC,CASSPAVAGYYEQYF
NA,TRBV6-2/TRBV6-3,TRBJ2-1,NA,TGTGCCAGCAGTTACTTGGCTAGCAGCCGGGGGGCCAATGAGCAGTTCTTC,CASSYLASSRGANEQFF
NA,TRBV19,TRBJ1-2,once,TGTGCCAGTAGTATCTTGGCTCACTATGGCTACACCTTC,CASSILAHYGYTF
NA,TRBV5-6,TRBJ2-5,few,TGTGCCAGCAGCTTGGTTAGCGAATCCCAAGAGACCCAGTACTTC,CASSLVSESQETQYF
NA,TRBV7-2,TRBJ1-5,many,TGTGCCAGCAGCTCAATGCAGGTGAATAGCAATCAGCCCCAGCATTTT,CASSSMQVNSNQPQHF
NA,TRBV7-8,TRBJ2-5,many,TGTGCCAGCAGCTCCCGACAAACGTACCAAGAGACCCAGTACTTC,CASSSRQTYQETQYF
NA,TRBV25-1,TRBJ1-2,many,TGTGCCAGCAGTGAGAACACTGGCGGTAGGCGCTACACCTTC,CASSENTGGRRYTF
NA,TRBV7-2,TRBJ2-7,few,TGTGCCAGCAGCTTAGGAGCCCAGTACGAGCAGTACTTC,CASSLGAQYEQYF
NA,TRBV20-1,TRBJ1-6,NA,TGCAGTGCCGAGCCGGTCTCGTATAATTCACCCCTCCACTTT,CSAEPVSYNSPLHF
NA,TRBV27,TRBJ2-7,many,TGTGCCAGCAGGAGCTACCCCGGGAACTACGAGCAGTACTTC,CASRSYPGNYEQYF
NA,TRBV27,TRBJ2-2,many,TGTGCCAGCAGATCAAGACCGAGAGGGACTCCTGGCCCTTTGTTTTTT,CASRSRPRGTPGPLFF
NA,TRBV6-2/TRBV6-3,TRBJ2-7,few,TGTGCCAGCAGTTACTCGACCGGGGACCCCTACGAGCAGTACTTC,CASSYSTGDPYEQYF
NA,TRBV6-5,TRBJ2-5,many,TGTGCCAGCAGTTACTCGAGACGGACAGTACAAGAGACCCAGTACTTC,CASSYSRRTVQETQYF
TRBD1,TRBV28,TRBJ1-2,many,TGTGCCACCATAGGACAGGACTATGGCTACACCTTC,CATIGQDYGYTF
TRBD2,TRBV15,TRBJ2-1,many,TGTGCCACCAGCAGTTGGCGGGAGTCGTACAATGAGCAGTTCTTC,CATSSWRESYNEQFF
NA,TRBV12-3/TRBV12-4,TRBJ2-3,many,TGTGCCAGCATTCAACTCCCAGGAGATACGCAGTATTTT,CASIQLPGDTQYF
NA,TRBV6-2/TRBV6-3,TRBJ2-7,many,TGTGCCAGCAGTTCTCTTTTCCTACCGCAGAGCTCCTACGAGCAGTACTTC,CASSSLFLPQSSYEQYF